The clone carrying this TCR beta chain was observed a single time. Its antigen is currently unknown. A CD45RA-negative memory subset and a CD45RA+ naive subset were separated from the CD4+ cells. Profiling relied on immunoSEQ multiplex PCR, and the TCRdb table lists in-frame clones only, not all of them. The repertoire holds about 2.5 million clones, with just under 95% as singletons. Per germline, CDR1 MDHEN and CDR2 SYDVKM. V was pared by 7 bases and J by 7 bases, with 16 bases between. This CDR3 region has 14 residues. This entry belongs to a study of shared clonotypes between healthy human individuals. Study results and caveats: Sample collection involved blood only; tissue repertoires are likely different. It was observed that roughly 5.1% of naive CD4 clonotypes were shared across a handful of donors.

The chain employs TRBV28 and TRBJ1-4; D gene ambiguous. The sample comprised naive CD4+ T cells from PBMCs. As for subset: CD45RA+ positively selected. This sequence originates from a man aged 18 to 35 in good health. Some clones in this sample may be carry-over from other donors' samples. CDR3 amino acids: CASNEGSTLEKLFF. In DNA, the CDR3 is TGTGCCAGCAACGAGGGATCGACTCTTGAAAAACTGTTTTTT.